This T cell receptor (beta chain) originates from a study of cytomegalovirus exposure and HLA in healthy donors. Broader study findings: In a later analysis, across HLA loci, associated TCR counts were highest for DRB1, lowest for HLA-C. Later on, a genetic analysis was performed. It linked a missense variant in DCLRE1C with V- and J-gene trimming of TCR beta.

V lost 1 base to trimming and J lost 5 bases; unmatched junction nucleotides: 8. The CDR3 is made up of 19 amino acids. The germline V gene has CDR1 MGHRA and CDR2 YSYEKL. To note about this clone: Its antigen remains unidentified.

Primers: 60 Vbeta forward and 13 Jbeta reverse. Profiling relied on immunoSEQ multiplex PCR, and the TCRdb table lists in-frame clones only, not all of them. The table records under 200,000 clones, around 80% of them present only once. The donors were healthy bone marrow donors. The V call is TRBV4-1, the J call TRBJ2-2, with 15 bases lining up with TRBD2. The TCR comes from a man aged 40-49 years in good health and CMV-seronegative. The sequencing sample was made of PBMCs. The CDR3 region has the DNA TGCGCCAGCAGCCAAGGGACTAGCGGGGGGGCCTTGGGGACCGGGGAGCTGTTTTTT. Translation: CASSQGTSGGALGTGELFF.